This T cell receptor (beta chain) was sequenced in a study of T cells in Graves' hyperthyroidism and ophthalmopathy. This clonotype was observed many times. CDR3 length equals 14 residues. V lost 5 bases and J 0 bases, leaving 13 bases between the germline ends. The germline V gene encodes CDR1 DFQATT and CDR2 SNEGSKA (reference sequence). The CDR3 regions of TCR beta were amplified from RNA transcripts. RT-PCR in the first round (using the HTBI primer set) targeted the TCR CDR3. TCRdb passed the multiplex PCR reads through MiXCR, listing each CDR3 protein once. The sample shows about 570,000 distinct CDR3 sequences, about 43% of them seen only once.

This chain joins TRBV20-1 and TRBJ1-2; a possible D gene is TRBD1 (5 bases). This receptor was taken from an adult woman with Graves' disease, either hyperthyroidism or ophthalmopathy (not recorded which). Material for sequencing was peripheral blood or thyroid tissue (not recorded which). The CDR3 loop reads CSAQQVSANYGYTF. For the CDR3, the DNA is TGCAGTGCTCAACAGGTCTCAGCTAACTATGGCTACACCTTC.